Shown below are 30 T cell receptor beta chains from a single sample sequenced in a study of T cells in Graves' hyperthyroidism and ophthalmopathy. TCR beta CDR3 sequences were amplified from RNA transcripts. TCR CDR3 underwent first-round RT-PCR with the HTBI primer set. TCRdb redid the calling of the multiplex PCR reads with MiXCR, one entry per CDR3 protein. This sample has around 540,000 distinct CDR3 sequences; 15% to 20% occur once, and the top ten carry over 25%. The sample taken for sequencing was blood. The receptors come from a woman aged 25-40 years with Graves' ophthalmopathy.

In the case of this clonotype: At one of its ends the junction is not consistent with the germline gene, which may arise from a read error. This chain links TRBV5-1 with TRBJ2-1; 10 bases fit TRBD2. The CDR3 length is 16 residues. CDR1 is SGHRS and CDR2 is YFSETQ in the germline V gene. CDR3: CTSSYIWTSGGNEQFF. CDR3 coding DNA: TGTACCAGCAGCTACATTTGGACTAGCGGAGGGAATGAGCAGTTCTTC.

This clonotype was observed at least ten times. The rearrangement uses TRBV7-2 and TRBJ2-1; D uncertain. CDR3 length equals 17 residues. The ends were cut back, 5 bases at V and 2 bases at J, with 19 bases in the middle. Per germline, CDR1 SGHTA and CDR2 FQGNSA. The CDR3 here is CASSLLPRAYAYNEQFF. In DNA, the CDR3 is TGTGCCAGCAGCCTCCTTCCCCGGGCTTATGCCTACAATGAGCAGTTCTTC.

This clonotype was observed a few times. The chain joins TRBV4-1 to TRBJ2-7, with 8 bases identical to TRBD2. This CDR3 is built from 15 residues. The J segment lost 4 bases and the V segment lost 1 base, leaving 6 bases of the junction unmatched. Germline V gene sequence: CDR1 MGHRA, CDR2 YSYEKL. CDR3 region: CASSQVGGAPYEQYF. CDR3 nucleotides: TGCGCCAGCAGCCAAGTCGGGGGGGCGCCTTACGAGCAGTACTTC.

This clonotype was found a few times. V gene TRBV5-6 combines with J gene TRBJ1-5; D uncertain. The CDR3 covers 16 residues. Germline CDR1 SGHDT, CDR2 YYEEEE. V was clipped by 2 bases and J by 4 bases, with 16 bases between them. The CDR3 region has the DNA TGTGCCAGCAGCTTAGGCACCCCAGGTGGTAATCAGCCCCAGCATTTT. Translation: CASSLGTPGGNQPQHF.

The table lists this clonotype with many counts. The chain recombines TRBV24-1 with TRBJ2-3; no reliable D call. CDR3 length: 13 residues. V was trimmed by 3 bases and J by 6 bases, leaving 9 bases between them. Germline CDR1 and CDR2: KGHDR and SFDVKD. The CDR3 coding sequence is TGTGCCACCAGTGATGAAATAGTGGATACGCAGTATTTT. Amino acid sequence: CATSDEIVDTQYF.

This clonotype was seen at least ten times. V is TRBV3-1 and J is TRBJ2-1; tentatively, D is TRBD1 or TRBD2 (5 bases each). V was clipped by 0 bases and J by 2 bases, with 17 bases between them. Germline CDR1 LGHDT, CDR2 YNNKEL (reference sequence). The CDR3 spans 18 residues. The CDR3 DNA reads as TGTGCCAGCAGCCAAGATGTGGATCGGGGCCGGACCTACAATGAGCAGTTCTTC. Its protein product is CASSQDVDRGRTYNEQFF.

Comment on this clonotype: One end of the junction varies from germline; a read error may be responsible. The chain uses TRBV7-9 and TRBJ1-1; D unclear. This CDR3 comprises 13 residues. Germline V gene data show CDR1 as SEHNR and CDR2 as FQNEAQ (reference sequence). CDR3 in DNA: TGTGCCAGCAGTCCCCCGGGTTCCACTGAAACTTTCTTT. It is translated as CASSPPGSTETFF.

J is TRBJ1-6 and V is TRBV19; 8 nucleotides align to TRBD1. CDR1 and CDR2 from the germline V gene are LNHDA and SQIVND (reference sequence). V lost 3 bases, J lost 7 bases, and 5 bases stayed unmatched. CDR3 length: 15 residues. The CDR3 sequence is CASSMAGGANSPLHF. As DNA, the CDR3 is TGTGCCAGTAGTATGGCAGGGGGCGCGAATTCACCCCTCCACTTT.

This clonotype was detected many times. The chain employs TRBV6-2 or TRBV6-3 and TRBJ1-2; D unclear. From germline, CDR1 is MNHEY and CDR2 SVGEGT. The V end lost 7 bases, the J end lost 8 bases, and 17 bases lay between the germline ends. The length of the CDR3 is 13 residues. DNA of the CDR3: TGTGCCAGCAATGAACAAGAGCTCTACGGCTACACCTTC. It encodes CASNEQELYGYTF.

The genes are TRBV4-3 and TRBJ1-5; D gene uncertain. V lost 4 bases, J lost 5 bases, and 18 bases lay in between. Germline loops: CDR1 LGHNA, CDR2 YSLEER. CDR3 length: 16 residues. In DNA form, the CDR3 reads TGCGCCAGCAGCCCGGTGCCGGGCACCGAGTATCAGCCCCAGCATTTT. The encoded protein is CASSPVPGTEYQPQHF.

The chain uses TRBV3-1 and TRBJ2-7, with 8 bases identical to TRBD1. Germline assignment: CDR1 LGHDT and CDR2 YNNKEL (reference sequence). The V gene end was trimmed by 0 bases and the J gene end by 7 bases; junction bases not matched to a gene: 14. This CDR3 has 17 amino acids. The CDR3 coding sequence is TGTGCCAGCAGCCAAGATATCCCCAGGGGGCTTTTGAGGGAGCAGTACTTC. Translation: CASSQDIPRGLLREQYF.

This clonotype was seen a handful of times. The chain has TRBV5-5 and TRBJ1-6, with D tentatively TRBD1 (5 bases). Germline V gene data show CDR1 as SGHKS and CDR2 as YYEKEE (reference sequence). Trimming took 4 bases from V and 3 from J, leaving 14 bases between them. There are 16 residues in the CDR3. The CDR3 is CASSPGTDYYNSPLHF. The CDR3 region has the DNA TGTGCCAGCAGCCCCGGGACCGATTACTATAATTCACCCCTCCACTTT.

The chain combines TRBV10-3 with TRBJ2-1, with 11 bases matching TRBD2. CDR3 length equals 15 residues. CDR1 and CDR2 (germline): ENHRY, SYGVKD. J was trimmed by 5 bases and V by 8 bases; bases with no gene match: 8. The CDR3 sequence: CAIGVAGGPNNEQFF. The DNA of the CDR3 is TGTGCCATCGGGGTAGCGGGAGGGCCCAACAATGAGCAGTTCTTC.

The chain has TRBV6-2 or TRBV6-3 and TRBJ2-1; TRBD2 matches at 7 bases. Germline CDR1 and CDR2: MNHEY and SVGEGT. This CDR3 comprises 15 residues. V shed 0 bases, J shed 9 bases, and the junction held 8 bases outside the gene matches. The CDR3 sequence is CASSYSNLWGGEQFF. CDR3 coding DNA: TGTGCCAGCAGTTACTCGAATCTATGGGGGGGTGAGCAGTTCTTC.

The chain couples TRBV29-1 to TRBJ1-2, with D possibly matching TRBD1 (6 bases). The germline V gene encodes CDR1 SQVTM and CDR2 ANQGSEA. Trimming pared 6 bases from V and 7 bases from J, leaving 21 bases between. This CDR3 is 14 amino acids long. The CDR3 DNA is TGCAGCGTGACCGTTCAGGGGAGGCGTAGTGGCTACACCTTC. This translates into CSVTVQGRRSGYTF. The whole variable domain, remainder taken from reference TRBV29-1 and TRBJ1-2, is SAVISQKPSRDICQRGTSLTIQCQVDSQVTMMFWYRQQPGQSLTLIATANQGSEATYESGFVIDKFPISRPNLTFSTLTVSNMSPEDSSIYLCSVTVQGRRSGYTFGSGTRLTVV.

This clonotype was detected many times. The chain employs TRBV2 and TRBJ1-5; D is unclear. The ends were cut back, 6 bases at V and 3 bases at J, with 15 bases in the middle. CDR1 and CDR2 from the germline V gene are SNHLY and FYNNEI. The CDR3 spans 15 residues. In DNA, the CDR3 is TGTGCCAGCAGATTCGACGGAAGTTTCAATCAGCCCCAGCATTTT. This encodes CASRFDGSFNQPQHF.

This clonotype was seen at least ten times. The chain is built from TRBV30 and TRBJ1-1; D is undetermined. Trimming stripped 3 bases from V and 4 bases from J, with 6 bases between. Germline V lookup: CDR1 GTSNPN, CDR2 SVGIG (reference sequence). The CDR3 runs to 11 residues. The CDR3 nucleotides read TGTGCCTGGAGGATGGGCACTGAAGCTTTCTTT. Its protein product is CAWRMGTEAFF. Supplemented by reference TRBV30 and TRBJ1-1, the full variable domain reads SQTIHQWPATLVQPVGSPLSLECTVEGTSNPNLYWYRQAAGRGLQLLFYSVGIGQISSEVPQNLSASRPQDRQFILSSKKLLLSDSGFYLCAWRMGTEAFFGQGTRLTVV.

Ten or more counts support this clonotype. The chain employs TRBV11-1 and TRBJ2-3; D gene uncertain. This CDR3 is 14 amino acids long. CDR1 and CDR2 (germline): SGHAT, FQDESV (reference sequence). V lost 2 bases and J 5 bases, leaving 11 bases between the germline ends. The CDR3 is CASSLKALGDTQYF. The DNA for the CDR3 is TGTGCCAGCAGCTTAAAGGCCCTCGGAGATACGCAGTATTTT.

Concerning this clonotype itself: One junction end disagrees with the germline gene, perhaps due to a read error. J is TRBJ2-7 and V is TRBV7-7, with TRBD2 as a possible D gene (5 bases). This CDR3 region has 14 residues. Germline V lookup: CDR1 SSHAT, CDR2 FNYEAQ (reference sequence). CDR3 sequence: CASSPSHSSYEQYF. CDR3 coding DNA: TGTGCTAGCAGCCCTAGCCATTCCTCTTACGAGCAGTACTTC.

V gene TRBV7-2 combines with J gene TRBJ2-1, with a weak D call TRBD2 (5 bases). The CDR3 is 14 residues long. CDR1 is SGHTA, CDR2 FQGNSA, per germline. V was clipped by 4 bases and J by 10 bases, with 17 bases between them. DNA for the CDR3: TGTGCCAGCAGCTCCATGGGAGCCCCTCGAGAGCAGTTCTTC. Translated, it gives CASSSMGAPREQFF.

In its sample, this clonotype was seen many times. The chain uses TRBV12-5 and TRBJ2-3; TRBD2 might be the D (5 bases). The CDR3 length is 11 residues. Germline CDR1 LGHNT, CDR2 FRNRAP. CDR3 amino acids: CASGLADTQYF. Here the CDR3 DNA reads TGTGCCAGCGGACTTGCAGATACGCAGTATTTT.

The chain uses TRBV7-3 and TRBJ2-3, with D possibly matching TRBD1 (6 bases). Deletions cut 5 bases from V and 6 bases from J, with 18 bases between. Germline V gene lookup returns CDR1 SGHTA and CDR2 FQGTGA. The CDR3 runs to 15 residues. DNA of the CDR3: TGTGCCAGCAGCCCGGACAGCGCCCTTACCGATACGCAGTATTTT. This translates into CASSPDSALTDTQYF.

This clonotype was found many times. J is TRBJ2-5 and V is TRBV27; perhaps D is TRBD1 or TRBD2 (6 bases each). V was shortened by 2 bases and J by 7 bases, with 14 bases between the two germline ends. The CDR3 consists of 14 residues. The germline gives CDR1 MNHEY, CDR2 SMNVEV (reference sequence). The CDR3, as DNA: TGTGCCAGCAGTTTAAAGGGGGGCGCCGCGACCCAGTACTTC. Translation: CASSLKGGAATQYF.

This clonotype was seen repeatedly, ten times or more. This CDR3 reads CASSLFYLDKRNVRGTDTQYF. The CDR3 nucleotides are TGTGCCAGCAGTTTATTTTATCTGGATAAGCGCAATGTCAGGGGCACAGATACGCAGTATTTT. The chain has TRBV28 and TRBJ2-3; D possibly corresponds to TRBD1 (5 bases). CDR1 is MDHEN and CDR2 is SYDVKM in the germline V gene. This CDR3 is 21 amino acids long. Trimming stripped 1 base from V and 1 base from J, with 27 bases between.

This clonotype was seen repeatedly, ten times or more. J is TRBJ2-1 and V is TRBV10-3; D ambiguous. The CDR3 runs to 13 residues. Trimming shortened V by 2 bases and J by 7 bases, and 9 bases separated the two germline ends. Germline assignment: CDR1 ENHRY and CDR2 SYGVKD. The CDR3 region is CAISEPPWNEQFF. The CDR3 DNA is TGTGCCATCAGTGAGCCTCCTTGGAATGAGCAGTTCTTC.

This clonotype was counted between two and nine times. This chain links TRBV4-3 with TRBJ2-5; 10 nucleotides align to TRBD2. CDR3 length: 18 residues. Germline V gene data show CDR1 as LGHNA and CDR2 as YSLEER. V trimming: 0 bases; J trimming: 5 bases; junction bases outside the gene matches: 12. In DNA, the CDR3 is TGCGCCAGCAGCCAAGAGACGGGAGCGGGAGGGCCAGCGGAGACCCAGTACTTC. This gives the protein CASSQETGAGGPAETQYF.

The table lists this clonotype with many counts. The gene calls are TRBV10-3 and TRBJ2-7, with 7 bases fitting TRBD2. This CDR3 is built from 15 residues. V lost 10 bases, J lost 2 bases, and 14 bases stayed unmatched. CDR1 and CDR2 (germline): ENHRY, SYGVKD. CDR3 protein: CATQGRGEGTYEQYF. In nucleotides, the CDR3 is TGTGCCACCCAAGGGAGAGGGGAGGGAACCTACGAGCAGTACTTC.

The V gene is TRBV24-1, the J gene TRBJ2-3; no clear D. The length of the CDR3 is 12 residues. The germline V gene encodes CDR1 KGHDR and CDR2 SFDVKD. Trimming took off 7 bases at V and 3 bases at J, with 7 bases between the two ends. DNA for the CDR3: TGTGCCACCAGAGGTGGTACAGATACGCAGTATTTT. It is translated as CATRGGTDTQYF.

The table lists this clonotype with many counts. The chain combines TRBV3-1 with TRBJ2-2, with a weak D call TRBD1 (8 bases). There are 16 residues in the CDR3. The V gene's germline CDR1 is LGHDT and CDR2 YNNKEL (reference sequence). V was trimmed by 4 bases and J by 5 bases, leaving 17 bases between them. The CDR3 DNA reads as TGTGCCAGCAGCCTCGCCACAGGGGGAGGGACCGGGGAGCTGTTTTTT. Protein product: CASSLATGGGTGELFF.

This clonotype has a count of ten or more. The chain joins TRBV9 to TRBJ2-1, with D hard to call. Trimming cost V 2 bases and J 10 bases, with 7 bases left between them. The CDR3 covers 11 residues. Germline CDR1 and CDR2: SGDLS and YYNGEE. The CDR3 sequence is CASSVDGEQFF. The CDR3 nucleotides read TGTGCCAGCAGCGTGGATGGCGAGCAGTTCTTC.